These T cell receptor beta chains were read from a single sample in a study of blood T cell repertoires in COVID-19. Produced via immunoSEQ multiplex PCR; TCRdb's table is partial and in-frame only. Here the sample spans more than 95,000 clones, 70% to 80% being singletons. Sample: peripheral blood. The receptors originated from a man aged 50 to 59 with acute or convalescent COVID-19. Each CDR3 is given with its conserved first and last residue. Fields, in order: clone size, J gene, D gene, V gene, CDR3 protein, CDR3 DNA. D genes are given only for firm matches. The listing skips clone size in some rows; elsewhere it reads once, few, many or a size class.

>few|TRBJ2-5|TRBD2|TRBV27
CASSLTSAQETQYF
TGTGCCAGCAGTTTGACTAGCGCCCAAGAGACCCAGTACTTC
>once|TRBJ1-6|TRBD1|TRBV11-3
CASLDRASGNSPLHF
TGTGCCAGTTTGGACAGGGCCTCGGGGAATTCACCCCTCCACTTT
>NA|TRBJ2-7|TRBD1|TRBV9
CASSVAGQGYYEQYF
TGTGCCAGCAGCGTAGCTGGACAGGGGTACTACGAGCAGTACTTC
>NA|TRBJ1-2|NA|TRBV5-1
CASSLSIRAGDYGYTF
TGCGCCAGCAGCTTGTCAATTCGGGCAGGGGACTATGGCTACACCTTC
>NA|TRBJ1-1|NA|TRBV5-1
CASSLMGQSNTEAFF
TGCGCCAGCAGCCTTATGGGACAATCGAACACTGAAGCTTTCTTT
>NA|TRBJ1-6|NA|TRBV5-4
CASSLAGGNPSNSPLHF
TGTGCCAGCAGCTTGGCCGGAGGGAATCCCTCTAATTCACCCCTCCACTTT
>few|TRBJ1-2|TRBD1|TRBV6-5
CASSIVRQGNSGYTF
TGTGCCAGCAGTATAGTAAGACAGGGTAATTCGGGCTACACCTTC
>once|TRBJ2-7|NA|TRBV7-9
CASSLQSYEQYF
TGTGCCAGCAGCTTACAGTCCTACGAGCAGTACTTC
>NA|TRBJ2-5|TRBD2|TRBV7-9
CASSLVTGGPGETQYF
TGTGCCAGCAGCTTAGTTACGGGAGGGCCGGGGGAGACCCAGTACTTC
>NA|TRBJ1-5|TRBD1|TRBV30
CAWNSNRGGQPQHF
TGTGCCTGGAACTCGAACAGGGGAGGTCAGCCCCAGCATTTT
>NA|TRBJ2-7|NA|TRBV15
CATSRPSGAVYEQYF
TGTGCCACCAGCAGACCCAGTGGGGCGGTCTACGAGCAGTACTTC
>NA|TRBJ1-5|TRBD1|TRBV29-1
CSVRTGAAFEPQHF
TGCAGCGTCAGAACAGGGGCCGCCTTCGAGCCCCAGCATTTT
>NA|TRBJ2-4|NA|TRBV21-1
CASSGQIAKNIQYF
TGTGCCAGCTCGGGACAGATAGCCAAAAACATTCAGTACTTC
>NA|TRBJ1-2|NA|TRBV6-5
CASSSGHDGYTF
TGTGCCAGCAGTTCGGGACACGATGGCTACACCTTC
>NA|TRBJ2-7|TRBD2|TRBV28
CASSLRWTSGTYEQYF
TGTGCCAGCAGTTTAAGGTGGACTAGCGGGACCTACGAGCAGTACTTC
>NA|TRBJ1-6|NA|TRBV19
CASRPDSSYNSPLHF
TGTGCCAGTAGGCCGGACAGCTCCTATAATTCACCCCTCCACTTT